This is a list of T cell receptor beta chains from one sample in a study of blood T cell repertoires in COVID-19. Sequencing was performed with immunoSEQ multiplex PCR; in TCRdb, only in-frame clones are kept and a portion is missing. There are about 500,000 clones in the sample; roughly nine tenths occur only once, and approximately 0.9% lies in the top ten. The source material was peripheral blood. These receptors were collected from a man younger than 35 with COVID-19, enrolled during active disease. Both conserved end residues are part of each CDR3. The D gene is left open where the match is weak. Clone sizes are given selectively: once, few, many, or a class where the clone is expanded.

clone_size: NA; d_call: TRBD2; v_call: TRBV7-2; j_call: TRBJ2-1; cdr3_nt: TGTGCCAGCAGCTTAGTGGGGCTAGCGGGGGCTCTGCAGTTCTTC; cdr3_aa: CASSLVGLAGALQFF
clone_size: NA; d_call: TRBD1; v_call: TRBV15; j_call: TRBJ2-1; cdr3_nt: TGTGCCACCAGTCGAGACGGGACAGGGGTCAATGAGCAGTTCTTC; cdr3_aa: CATSRDGTGVNEQFF
clone_size: NA; d_call: TRBD1; v_call: TRBV24-1; j_call: TRBJ2-4; cdr3_nt: TGTGCCACCAGTGATTTGGGACAGGGGGCCAAAAACATTCAGTACTTC; cdr3_aa: CATSDLGQGAKNIQYF
clone_size: NA; d_call: TRBD1; v_call: TRBV4-1; j_call: TRBJ2-5; cdr3_nt: TGCGCCAGCAGCCAAGAGAAGGGACAGGGAGGAAGAGAGACCCAGTACTTC; cdr3_aa: CASSQEKGQGGRETQYF
clone_size: NA; d_call: NA; v_call: TRBV6-5; j_call: TRBJ1-2; cdr3_nt: TGTGCCAGCAGTTTACAGGGTTTCCAGAGCTATGGCTACACCTTC; cdr3_aa: CASSLQGFQSYGYTF
clone_size: NA; d_call: TRBD2; v_call: TRBV30; j_call: TRBJ2-2; cdr3_nt: TGTGCCTGCCTAGCGGGAACCGGGGAGCTGTTTTTT; cdr3_aa: CACLAGTGELFF
clone_size: NA; d_call: TRBD1; v_call: TRBV5-6; j_call: TRBJ2-4; cdr3_nt: TGTGCCAGCAGCAACGCCGACAGGGACATTCAGTACTTC; cdr3_aa: CASSNADRDIQYF
clone_size: NA; d_call: NA; v_call: TRBV2; j_call: TRBJ2-7; cdr3_nt: TGTGCCAGTGCACTCTCCTACGAGCAGTACTTC; cdr3_aa: CASALSYEQYF
clone_size: NA; d_call: TRBD1; v_call: TRBV7-2; j_call: TRBJ2-5; cdr3_nt: TGTGCCAGCAGCTTCGACAGGGAACCTTCTCCGCTCCAAGAGACCCAGTACTTC; cdr3_aa: CASSFDREPSPLQETQYF
clone_size: once; d_call: NA; v_call: TRBV5-1; j_call: TRBJ2-3; cdr3_nt: TGCGCCAGCAGCTTCAGCAGTCAAGGGGGCGGGATCTCAGATACGCAGTATTTT; cdr3_aa: CASSFSSQGGGISDTQYF
clone_size: NA; d_call: NA; v_call: TRBV25-1; j_call: TRBJ2-7; cdr3_nt: TGTGCCAGCAGTGACAGGGTATTCTACGAGCAGTACTTC; cdr3_aa: CASSDRVFYEQYF
clone_size: many; d_call: NA; v_call: TRBV19; j_call: TRBJ2-1; cdr3_nt: TGTGCCAGTAGTTATGGTGTGGCTGAGCAGTTCTTC; cdr3_aa: CASSYGVAEQFF
clone_size: NA; d_call: TRBD2; v_call: TRBV7-6; j_call: TRBJ2-7; cdr3_nt: TGTGCCAGCAGCGTTCAAGGGGGACTAGAGACCTCCTACGAGCAGTACTTC; cdr3_aa: CASSVQGGLETSYEQYF
clone_size: NA; d_call: TRBD1; v_call: TRBV11-2; j_call: TRBJ1-1; cdr3_nt: TGTGCCAGCAGCCCTGGACAGGGATTGAACACTGAAGCTTTCTTT; cdr3_aa: CASSPGQGLNTEAFF
clone_size: NA; d_call: NA; v_call: TRBV11-2; j_call: TRBJ2-5; cdr3_nt: TGTGCCAGCAGCCATGGACTACTACAAGAGACCCAGTACTTC; cdr3_aa: CASSHGLLQETQYF
clone_size: NA; d_call: NA; v_call: TRBV24-1; j_call: TRBJ2-7; cdr3_nt: TGTGCCACCAGTGATTTGGAAAAGCGGAGCCCCACCTACGAGCAGTACTTC; cdr3_aa: CATSDLEKRSPTYEQYF
clone_size: NA; d_call: TRBD1; v_call: TRBV3-1/TRBV3-2; j_call: TRBJ2-1; cdr3_nt: TGTGCCAGCAGCCATGGCGGACAGGGACGATCCAATGAGCAGTTCTTC; cdr3_aa: CASSHGGQGRSNEQFF
clone_size: NA; d_call: NA; v_call: TRBV6-5; j_call: TRBJ2-7; cdr3_nt: TGTGCCGCCGTTTGGGGGGGCGCCTACGAGCAGTACTTC; cdr3_aa: CAAVWGGAYEQYF
clone_size: NA; d_call: NA; v_call: TRBV6-5; j_call: TRBJ2-5; cdr3_nt: TGTGCCACCACGGGACTTGGGGAGACCCAGTACTTC; cdr3_aa: CATTGLGETQYF
clone_size: few; d_call: TRBD1; v_call: TRBV3-1/TRBV3-2; j_call: TRBJ1-1; cdr3_nt: TGTGCCAGCAGCCGGGACAGGGGCGGTGTGAACACTGAAGCTTTCTTT; cdr3_aa: CASSRDRGGVNTEAFF
clone_size: NA; d_call: NA; v_call: TRBV29-1; j_call: TRBJ2-4; cdr3_nt: TGCAGCGTTGAAAAGACAACAAACATTCAGTACTTC; cdr3_aa: CSVEKTTNIQYF
clone_size: NA; d_call: NA; v_call: TRBV9; j_call: TRBJ2-3; cdr3_nt: TGTGCCAGCAGCGTAGGGACCAGGACTGGATCAGATACGCAGTATTTT; cdr3_aa: CASSVGTRTGSDTQYF
clone_size: NA; d_call: TRBD2; v_call: TRBV10-3; j_call: TRBJ2-7; cdr3_nt: TGTGCCATCAGTTTAACCGGGACTAGCGGGAGGCGAATCTACGAGCAGTACTTC; cdr3_aa: CAISLTGTSGRRIYEQYF
clone_size: NA; d_call: TRBD1; v_call: TRBV5-1; j_call: TRBJ2-7; cdr3_nt: TGCGCCAGCAGATGGGACAGGGGCTTCGAGCAGTACTTC; cdr3_aa: CASRWDRGFEQYF
clone_size: NA; d_call: TRBD1; v_call: TRBV5-4; j_call: TRBJ1-2; cdr3_nt: TGTGCCAGCAGCTCCGAGACAGGGTCTGGCTACACCTTC; cdr3_aa: CASSSETGSGYTF
clone_size: NA; d_call: TRBD2; v_call: TRBV10-2; j_call: TRBJ2-3; cdr3_nt: TGCGCCAGCAGTGACAGCGGGGGGTGGGATACGCAGTATTTT; cdr3_aa: CASSDSGGWDTQYF
clone_size: NA; d_call: NA; v_call: TRBV14; j_call: TRBJ1-3; cdr3_nt: TGTGCCAGCAGCCGGGAGCGACTCTCTGGAAACACCATATATTTT; cdr3_aa: CASSRERLSGNTIYF
clone_size: once; d_call: NA; v_call: TRBV11-2; j_call: TRBJ2-1; cdr3_nt: TGTGCCAGCAGCTTAGTTAGTTTTGGGCTAGCGTCCCTCGGTGAGCAGTTCTTC; cdr3_aa: CASSLVSFGLASLGEQFF
clone_size: NA; d_call: TRBD1; v_call: TRBV5-5; j_call: TRBJ1-6; cdr3_nt: TGTGCCAGCAGCCCGGACGGACAGGCCGATAATTCACCCCTCCACTTT; cdr3_aa: CASSPDGQADNSPLHF
clone_size: NA; d_call: TRBD2; v_call: TRBV13; j_call: TRBJ2-2; cdr3_nt: TGTGCCAGCAGCTTACAACGACTAGCCACCGGGGAGCTGTTTTTT; cdr3_aa: CASSLQRLATGELFF
clone_size: NA; d_call: NA; v_call: TRBV5-1; j_call: TRBJ2-3; cdr3_nt: TGCGCCAGCAGCTTCGAGAAAGGGGTGGTCACAGATACGCAGTATTTT; cdr3_aa: CASSFEKGVVTDTQYF
clone_size: NA; d_call: NA; v_call: TRBV11-2; j_call: TRBJ2-7; cdr3_nt: TGTGCCAGCAGCTTAGAGGCAGCGCTCTCCTACGAGCAGTACTTC; cdr3_aa: CASSLEAALSYEQYF
clone_size: NA; d_call: TRBD1; v_call: TRBV9; j_call: TRBJ1-1; cdr3_nt: TGTGCCAGCAGCGCGGGACAGGGGGCGGTTGGTATCACTGAAGCTTTCTTT; cdr3_aa: CASSAGQGAVGITEAFF
clone_size: NA; d_call: TRBD1; v_call: TRBV13; j_call: TRBJ2-7; cdr3_nt: TGTGCCAGCAGAGCGACAGGGGATAAGTACGAGCAGTACTTC; cdr3_aa: CASRATGDKYEQYF
clone_size: NA; d_call: NA; v_call: TRBV19; j_call: TRBJ1-6; cdr3_nt: TGTGCCAGTAGTGAGGCCCATAATTCACCCCTCCACTTT; cdr3_aa: CASSEAHNSPLHF
clone_size: NA; d_call: TRBD1; v_call: TRBV24-1; j_call: TRBJ2-7; cdr3_nt: TGTGCCACCAGTGACCAAGGGACAGGGGGTAATTACGAGCAGTACTTC; cdr3_aa: CATSDQGTGGNYEQYF
clone_size: NA; d_call: NA; v_call: TRBV3-1/TRBV3-2; j_call: TRBJ1-1; cdr3_nt: TGTGCCAGCAGCCAAGGGACAGAAGCTTTCTTT; cdr3_aa: CASSQGTEAFF
clone_size: once; d_call: NA; v_call: TRBV19; j_call: TRBJ2-4; cdr3_nt: TGTGCCAGTAGTAACCGGGGGGCTGCCAAAAACATTCAGTACTTC; cdr3_aa: CASSNRGAAKNIQYF
clone_size: NA; d_call: NA; v_call: TRBV7-9; j_call: TRBJ1-2; cdr3_nt: TGTGCCAGCAGCGCGACTAACTATGGCTACACCTTC; cdr3_aa: CASSATNYGYTF
clone_size: once; d_call: NA; v_call: TRBV5-4; j_call: TRBJ2-5; cdr3_nt: TGTGCCAGCAGCTTGTCAGGAGAGACCCAGTACTTC; cdr3_aa: CASSLSGETQYF
clone_size: once; d_call: TRBD2; v_call: TRBV19; j_call: TRBJ2-7; cdr3_nt: TGTGCCAGCTCTCCGGGACTAGCCACCTACGAGCAGTACTTC; cdr3_aa: CASSPGLATYEQYF
clone_size: NA; d_call: TRBD1; v_call: TRBV2; j_call: TRBJ1-1; cdr3_nt: TGTGCCAGCAGCAGGGACAGGGGAAGGACTGAAGCTTTCTTT; cdr3_aa: CASSRDRGRTEAFF
clone_size: NA; d_call: TRBD1; v_call: TRBV10-3; j_call: TRBJ1-2; cdr3_nt: TGTGCCATCAGTGAGTCGACGACAGGGGGCACAGCTAACTATGGCTACACCTTC; cdr3_aa: CAISESTTGGTANYGYTF
clone_size: few; d_call: NA; v_call: TRBV4-1; j_call: TRBJ2-1; cdr3_nt: TGCGCCAGCAGCCAAGGTCCGGGAGTGGTAGATGAGCAGTTCTTC; cdr3_aa: CASSQGPGVVDEQFF
clone_size: NA; d_call: NA; v_call: TRBV10-1; j_call: TRBJ2-1; cdr3_nt: TGCGCCAGCAGTGAGTTGAGGGCTGTCTCCTACAATGAGCAGTTCTTC; cdr3_aa: CASSELRAVSYNEQFF
clone_size: NA; d_call: TRBD1; v_call: TRBV5-4; j_call: TRBJ2-7; cdr3_nt: TGTGCCAGCAGCCCGGACGGGACAGGGGCCTACGAGCAGTACTTC; cdr3_aa: CASSPDGTGAYEQYF
clone_size: NA; d_call: NA; v_call: TRBV2; j_call: TRBJ2-1; cdr3_nt: TGTGCCAGCATGTCGACAGGCGACAATGAGCAGTTCTTC; cdr3_aa: CASMSTGDNEQFF
clone_size: NA; d_call: NA; v_call: TRBV7-8; j_call: TRBJ1-5; cdr3_nt: TGTGCCAGCAGGGACCGGGGGGGCGACAATCAGCCCCAGCATTTT; cdr3_aa: CASRDRGGDNQPQHF
clone_size: once; d_call: TRBD1; v_call: TRBV10-2; j_call: TRBJ1-2; cdr3_nt: TGCGCCAGCAGTGCCCCCGGGACCAAAACAGGGGAGGGCTACACCTTC; cdr3_aa: CASSAPGTKTGEGYTF
clone_size: NA; d_call: NA; v_call: TRBV28; j_call: TRBJ1-1; cdr3_nt: TGTGCCAGCAGTCTGGGAGTCACTGAAGCTTTCTTT; cdr3_aa: CASSLGVTEAFF
clone_size: NA; d_call: NA; v_call: TRBV29-1; j_call: TRBJ2-1; cdr3_nt: TGCAGCGTTGATCGGTTGAGACAGGCAGCTGAGCAGTTCTTC; cdr3_aa: CSVDRLRQAAEQFF
clone_size: NA; d_call: TRBD2; v_call: TRBV5-1; j_call: TRBJ2-1; cdr3_nt: TGCGCCAGCAGCTTGGTGGCGGGACTAGCGGGATATGAGCAGTTCTTC; cdr3_aa: CASSLVAGLAGYEQFF
clone_size: NA; d_call: TRBD1; v_call: TRBV24-1; j_call: TRBJ2-1; cdr3_nt: TGTGCCACCAGTGATCGGACAGGGGGCATAAATGAGCAGTTCTTC; cdr3_aa: CATSDRTGGINEQFF